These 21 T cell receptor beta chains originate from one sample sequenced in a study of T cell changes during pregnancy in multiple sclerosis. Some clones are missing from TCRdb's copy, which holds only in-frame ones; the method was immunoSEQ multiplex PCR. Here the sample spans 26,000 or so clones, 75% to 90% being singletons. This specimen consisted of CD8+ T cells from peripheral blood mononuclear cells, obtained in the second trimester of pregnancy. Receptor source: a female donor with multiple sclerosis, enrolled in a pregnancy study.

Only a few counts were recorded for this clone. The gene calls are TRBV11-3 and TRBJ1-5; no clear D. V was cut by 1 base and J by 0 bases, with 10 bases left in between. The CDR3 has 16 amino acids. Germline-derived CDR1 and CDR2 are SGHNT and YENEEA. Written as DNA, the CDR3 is TGTGCCAGCAGCTTAGGAGCATTGTATAGCAATCAGCCCCAGCATTTT. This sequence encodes CASSLGALYSNQPQHF.

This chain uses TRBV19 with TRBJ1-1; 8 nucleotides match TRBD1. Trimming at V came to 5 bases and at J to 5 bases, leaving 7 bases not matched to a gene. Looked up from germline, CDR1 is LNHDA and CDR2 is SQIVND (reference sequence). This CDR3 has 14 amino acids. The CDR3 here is CASSLRTGRTEAFF. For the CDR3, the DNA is TGTGCCAGTAGTCTACGGACAGGGAGGACTGAAGCTTTCTTT.

The DNA of the CDR3 is TGTGCCTGGGGACAGACTAGCGGGTTATATACGCAGTATTTT. Translated, it gives CAWGQTSGLYTQYF. V and J are TRBV30 and TRBJ2-3, with 10 bases aligning to TRBD2. Trimming took 5 bases from V and 7 from J; bases not matched to a gene: 9. The V gene's germline CDR1 is GTSNPN and CDR2 SVGIG (reference sequence). The CDR3 is made up of 14 amino acids. The full variable domain, its missing parts supplied by reference TRBV30 and TRBJ2-3, is SQTIHQWPATLVQPVGSPLSLECTVEGTSNPNLYWYRQAAGRGLQLLFYSVGIGQISSEVPQNLSASRPQDRQFILSSKKLLLSDSGFYLCAWGQTSGLYTQYFGPGTRLTVL.

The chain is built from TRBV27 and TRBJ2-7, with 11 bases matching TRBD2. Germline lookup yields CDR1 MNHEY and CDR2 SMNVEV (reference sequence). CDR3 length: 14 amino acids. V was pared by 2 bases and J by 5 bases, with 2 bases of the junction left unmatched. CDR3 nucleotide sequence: TGTGCCAGCAGTTTAAGACTAGCGGGACACGAGCAGTACTTC. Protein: CASSLRLAGHEQYF.

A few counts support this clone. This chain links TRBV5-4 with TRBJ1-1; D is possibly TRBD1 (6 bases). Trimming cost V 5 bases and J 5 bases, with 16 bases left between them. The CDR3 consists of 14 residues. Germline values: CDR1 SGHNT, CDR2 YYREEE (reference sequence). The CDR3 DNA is TGTGCCAGCAGGCCCTCAGGGGCAGGGACTGAAGCTTTCTTT. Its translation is CASRPSGAGTEAFF.

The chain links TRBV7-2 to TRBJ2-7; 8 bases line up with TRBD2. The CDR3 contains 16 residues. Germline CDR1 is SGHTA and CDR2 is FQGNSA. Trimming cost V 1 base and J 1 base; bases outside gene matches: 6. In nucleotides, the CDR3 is TGTGCCAGCAGCTTAGTAGTAGCGGGATCATCCTACGAGCAGTACTTC. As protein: CASSLVVAGSSYEQYF. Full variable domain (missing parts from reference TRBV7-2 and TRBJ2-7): GAGVSQSPSNKVTEKGKDVELRCDPISGHTALYWYRQSLGQGLEFLIYFQGNSAPDKSGLPSDRFSAERTGGSVSTLTIQRTQQEDSAVYLCASSLVVAGSSYEQYFGPGTRLTVT.

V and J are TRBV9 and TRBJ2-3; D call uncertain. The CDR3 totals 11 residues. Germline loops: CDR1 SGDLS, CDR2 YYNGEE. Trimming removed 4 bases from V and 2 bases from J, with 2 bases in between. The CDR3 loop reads CASSLTDTQYF. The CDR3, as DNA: TGTGCCAGCAGCCTCACAGATACGCAGTATTTT.

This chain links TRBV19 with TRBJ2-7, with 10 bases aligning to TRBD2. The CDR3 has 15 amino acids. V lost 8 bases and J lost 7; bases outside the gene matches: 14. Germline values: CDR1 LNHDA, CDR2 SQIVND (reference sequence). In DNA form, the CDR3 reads TGTGCCAGTGCGGCTAGCGGGAGTGTCCTTAGAGAGCAGTACTTC. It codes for CASAASGSVLREQYF.

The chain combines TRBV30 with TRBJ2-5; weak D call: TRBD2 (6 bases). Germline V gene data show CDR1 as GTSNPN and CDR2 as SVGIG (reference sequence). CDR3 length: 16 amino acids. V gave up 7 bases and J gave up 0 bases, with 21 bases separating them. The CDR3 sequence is CASRDGWGEYQETQYF. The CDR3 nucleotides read TGTGCCTCCCGGGACGGATGGGGGGAGTACCAAGAGACCCAGTACTTC.

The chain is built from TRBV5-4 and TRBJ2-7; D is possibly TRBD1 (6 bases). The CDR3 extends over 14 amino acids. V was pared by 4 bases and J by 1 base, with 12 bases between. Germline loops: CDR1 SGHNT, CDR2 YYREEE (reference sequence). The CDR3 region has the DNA TGTGCCAGCAGCGCATACAGGGATTCCTACGAGCAGTACTTC. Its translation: CASSAYRDSYEQYF.

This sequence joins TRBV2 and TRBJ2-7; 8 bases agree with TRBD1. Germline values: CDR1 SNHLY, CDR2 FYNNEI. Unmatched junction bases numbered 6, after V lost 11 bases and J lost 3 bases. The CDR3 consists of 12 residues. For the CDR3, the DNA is TGTGCCCCAGGACAGGGAATCTACGAGCAGTACTTC. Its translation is CAPGQGIYEQYF.

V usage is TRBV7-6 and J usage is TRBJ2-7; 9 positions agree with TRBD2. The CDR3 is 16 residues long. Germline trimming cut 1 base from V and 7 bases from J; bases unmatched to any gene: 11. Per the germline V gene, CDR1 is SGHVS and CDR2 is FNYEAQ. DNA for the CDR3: TGTGCCAGCAGCTTAGGAGGCGGGAGGGCGGTGGGAGAGCAGTACTTC. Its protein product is CASSLGGGRAVGEQYF.

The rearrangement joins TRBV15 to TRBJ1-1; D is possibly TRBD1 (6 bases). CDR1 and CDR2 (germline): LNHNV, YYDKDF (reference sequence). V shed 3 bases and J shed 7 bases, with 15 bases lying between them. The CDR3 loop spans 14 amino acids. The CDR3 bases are TGTGCCACCAGCAGGGAACCGGGACATCTTGAAGCTTTCTTT. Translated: CATSREPGHLEAFF.

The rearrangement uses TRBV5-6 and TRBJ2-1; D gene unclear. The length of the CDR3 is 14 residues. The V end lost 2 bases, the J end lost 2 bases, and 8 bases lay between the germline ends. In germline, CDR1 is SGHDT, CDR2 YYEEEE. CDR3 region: CASSFAEPYNEQFF. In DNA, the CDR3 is TGTGCCAGCAGCTTTGCGGAACCCTACAATGAGCAGTTCTTC.

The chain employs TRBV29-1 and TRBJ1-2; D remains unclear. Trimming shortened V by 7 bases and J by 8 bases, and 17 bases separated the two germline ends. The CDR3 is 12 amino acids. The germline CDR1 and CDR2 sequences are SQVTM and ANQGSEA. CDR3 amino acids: CSGELGDRGYTF. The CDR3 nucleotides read TGCAGCGGGGAACTGGGAGATAGGGGCTACACCTTC.

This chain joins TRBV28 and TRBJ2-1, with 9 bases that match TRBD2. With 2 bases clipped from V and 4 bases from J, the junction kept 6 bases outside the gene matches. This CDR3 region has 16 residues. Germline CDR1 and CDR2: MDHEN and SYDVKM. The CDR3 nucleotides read TGTGCCAGCAGTTTAGAGGCGGGAGGGGGGTACAATGAGCAGTTCTTC. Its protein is CASSLEAGGGYNEQFF.

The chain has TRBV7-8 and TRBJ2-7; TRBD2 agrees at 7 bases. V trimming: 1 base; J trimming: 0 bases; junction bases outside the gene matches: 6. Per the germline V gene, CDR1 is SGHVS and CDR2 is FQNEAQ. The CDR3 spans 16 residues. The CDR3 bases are TGTGCCAGCAGCTTAGGAGGCGGGAGTGTCTCCTACGAGCAGTACTTC. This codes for CASSLGGGSVSYEQYF.

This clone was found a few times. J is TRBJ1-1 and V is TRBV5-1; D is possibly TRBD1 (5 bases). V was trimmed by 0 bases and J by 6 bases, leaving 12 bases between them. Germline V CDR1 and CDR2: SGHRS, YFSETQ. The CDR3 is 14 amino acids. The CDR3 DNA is TGCGCCAGCAGCTTGGAGGGGAGGTGGTCTGAAGCTTTCTTT. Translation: CASSLEGRWSEAFF.

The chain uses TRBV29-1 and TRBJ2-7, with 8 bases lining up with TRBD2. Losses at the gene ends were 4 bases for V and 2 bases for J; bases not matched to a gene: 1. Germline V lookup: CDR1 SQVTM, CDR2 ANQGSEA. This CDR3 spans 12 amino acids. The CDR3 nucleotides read TGCAGCGTTGTGGGACTAGCCTACGAGCAGTACTTC. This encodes CSVVGLAYEQYF.

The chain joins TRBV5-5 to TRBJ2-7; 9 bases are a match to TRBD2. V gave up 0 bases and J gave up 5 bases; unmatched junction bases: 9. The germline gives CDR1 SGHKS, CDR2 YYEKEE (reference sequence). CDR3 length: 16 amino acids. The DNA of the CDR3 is TGTGCCAGCAGCTTGGGGGCGGGAGGGCCGGTCGACGAGCAGTACTTC. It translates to CASSLGAGGPVDEQYF. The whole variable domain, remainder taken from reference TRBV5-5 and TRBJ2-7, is DAGVTQSPTHLIKTRGQQVTLRCSPISGHKSVSWYQQVLGQGPQFIFQYYEKEERGRGNFPDRFSARQFPNYSSELNVNALLLGDSALYLCASSLGAGGPVDEQYFGPGTRLTVT.

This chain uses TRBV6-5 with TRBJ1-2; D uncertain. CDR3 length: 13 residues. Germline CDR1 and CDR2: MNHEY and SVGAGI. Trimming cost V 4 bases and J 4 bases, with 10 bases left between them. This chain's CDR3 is CASSSAHLYGYTF. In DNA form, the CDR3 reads TGTGCCAGCAGTTCAGCGCACCTCTATGGCTACACCTTC.